This passage covers 24 T cell receptor beta chains from one sample sequenced in a study of sequential checkpoint blockade in melanoma. Sequencing was performed with immunoSEQ multiplex PCR; in TCRdb, only in-frame clones are kept and a portion is missing. The table shows around 11,000 clones, with roughly 51% occurring only once. Treatment of the sample: randomized to nivolumab then ipilimumab (arm A) or the reverse (arm B). The sample consisted of CD8+ T cells sorted from blood (inferred from file names), taken from a patient given nivolumab and ipilimumab in sequence. These receptors all come from a human donor with melanoma.

This clone was recorded only once. The chain uses TRBV13 and TRBJ2-6; D gene uncertain. Germline assignment: CDR1 PRHDT and CDR2 FYEKMQ (reference sequence). Trimming stripped 6 bases from V and 0 bases from J, with 12 bases between. The length of the CDR3 is 16 residues. CDR3 sequence: CASSFVRSSGANVLTF. In DNA form, the CDR3 reads TGTGCCAGCAGTTTTGTCCGGTCCTCTGGGGCCAACGTCCTGACTTTC.

V and J are TRBV27 and TRBJ1-2; D not certain. CDR1 is MNHEY, CDR2 SMNVEV, per germline (reference sequence). Trimming removed 6 bases from V and 4 bases from J, with 12 bases in between. CDR3 length equals 13 residues. CDR3 amino acids: CASSAFWAYGYTF. Written as DNA, the CDR3 is TGTGCCAGCAGCGCGTTTTGGGCCTATGGCTACACCTTC.

This clone was counted only a few times. V is TRBV7-2 and J is TRBJ2-1, with a weak D call TRBD2 (6 bases). CDR3 size: 13 residues. Germline V CDR1 and CDR2: SGHTA, FQGNSA. Trimming left V 0 bases short and J 6 bases short, with 6 bases between. The CDR3 loop is CASSLAGGNEQFF. The CDR3 DNA sequence: TGTGCCAGCAGCTTAGCGGGAGGCAATGAGCAGTTCTTC.

This chain links TRBV29-1 with TRBJ2-3; 8 bases agree with TRBD1. CDR3 length: 15 residues. From germline, CDR1 is SQVTM and CDR2 ANQGSEA. Trimming cost V 8 bases and J 4 bases; bases outside gene matches: 14. The CDR3 region has the DNA TGCAGCATGGGTCGGGGGCCAGGGGGCCCAGATACGCAGTATTTT. Translated, it gives CSMGRGPGGPDTQYF.

V gene TRBV28 combines with J gene TRBJ1-5; D may be TRBD1 (5 bases). The germline V and J ends were trimmed by 5 bases and 6 bases, with 20 bases remaining between them. The germline V gene encodes CDR1 MDHEN and CDR2 SYDVKM. This CDR3 has 16 amino acids. The CDR3 nucleotides are TGTGCCAGCAGTCCTCTCGAAGGGGAGGTAGCTCAGCCCCAGCATTTT. It encodes CASSPLEGEVAQPQHF.

The chain carries TRBV28 and TRBJ2-1; possibly TRBD1 for D (6 bases). Trimming left V 5 bases short and J 6 bases short, with 11 bases between. Germline CDR1 is MDHEN and CDR2 is SYDVKM. CDR3 length: 13 residues. As DNA, the CDR3 is TGTGCCAGCAGTAAGGGGGAGATCAATGAGCAGTTCTTC. Translation: CASSKGEINEQFF.

The rearrangement joins TRBV7-8 to TRBJ2-5; D perhaps matches TRBD2 (6 bases). Trimming shortened V by 4 bases and J by 1 base, and 10 bases separated the two germline ends. Germline CDR1 and CDR2: SGHVS and FQNEAQ. The CDR3 is 14 residues long. The CDR3 protein is CASSSAGSQETQYF. The CDR3 coding sequence is TGTGCCAGCAGCTCGGCGGGGTCCCAAGAGACCCAGTACTTC.

This clone was detected only a few times. The chain has TRBV27 and TRBJ1-1; unclear D gene. The V end lost 3 bases, the J end lost 3 bases, and 8 bases lay between the germline ends. The CDR3 consists of 13 residues. The germline CDR1 and CDR2 sequences are MNHEY and SMNVEV (reference sequence). The CDR3 here is CASSFTPDTEAFF. As DNA, the CDR3 is TGTGCCAGCAGTTTCACCCCGGACACTGAAGCTTTCTTT.

CDR3 loop: CASSPRVADNEQFF. CDR3 nucleotides: TGTGCCAGCAGCCCTCGAGTAGCGGACAATGAGCAGTTCTTC. The V call is TRBV7-9, the J call TRBJ2-1; weak D call: TRBD2 (6 bases). CDR1 is SEHNR, CDR2 FQNEAQ, per germline (reference sequence). The CDR3 has 14 amino acids. V lost 5 bases, J lost 5 bases, and 13 bases lay in between. Combining the CDR3 with reference TRBV7-9 and TRBJ2-1 gives the whole variable domain DTGVSQNPRHKITKRGQNVTFRCDPISEHNRLYWYRQTLGQGPEFLTYFQNEAQLEKSRLLSDRFSAERPKGSFSTLEIQRTEQGDSAMYLCASSPRVADNEQFFGPGTRLTVL.

V and J are TRBV30 and TRBJ2-1, with TRBD2 matching 8 bases. Germline CDR1 is GTSNPN and CDR2 is SVGIG (reference sequence). CDR3 length: 14 residues. Trimming cost V 4 bases and J 8 bases; bases outside gene matches: 10. CDR3 in DNA: TGTGCCTGGACAACTAGCGGAGCAGGGGATGAGCAGTTCTTC. Amino acids: CAWTTSGAGDEQFF.

This CDR3 reads CASSPGTSSDTQYF. The CDR3 region has the DNA TGTGCCAGCAGCCCTGGGACTAGCTCAGATACGCAGTATTTT. The chain has TRBV7-2 and TRBJ2-3; 9 nucleotides line up with TRBD2. The trim removed 5 bases at V and 4 bases at J, leaving 4 bases unmatched. This CDR3 has 14 residues. CDR1 is SGHTA and CDR2 is FQGNSA in the germline V gene.

This chain connects TRBV29-1 to TRBJ2-1; TRBD2 agrees at 11 bases. The CDR3 is 15 amino acids. Germline assignment: CDR1 SQVTM and CDR2 ANQGSEA. J was trimmed by 3 bases and V by 4 bases; bases with no gene match: 5. CDR3 loop: CSVGGLAEDYNEQFF. The DNA for the CDR3 is TGCAGCGTTGGGGGACTAGCGGAGGACTACAATGAGCAGTTCTTC.

The chain recombines TRBV29-1 with TRBJ1-4; D gene unclear. V was pared by 5 bases and J by 11 bases, with 18 bases between. The CDR3 runs 13 residues. The germline CDR1 and CDR2 sequences are SQVTM and ANQGSEA. CDR3 coding DNA: TGCAGCGTTATAGGGAGCCCCTCTGGTAAACTGTTTTTT. This encodes CSVIGSPSGKLFF.

The chain recombines TRBV28 with TRBJ2-5, with 11 bases lining up with TRBD2. CDR1 and CDR2 (germline): MDHEN, SYDVKM. This CDR3 comprises 17 residues. Trimming removed 3 bases from V and 2 bases from J; junction bases left unmatched: 8. The CDR3, as DNA: TGTGCCAGCAGTTTCCCTACTAGCGGGAGCGCTCAAGAGACCCAGTACTTC. Its protein product is CASSFPTSGSAQETQYF.

This chain links TRBV2 with TRBJ2-1; D might be TRBD2 (6 bases). This CDR3 has 14 amino acids. Trimming shortened V by 6 bases and J by 4 bases, and 13 bases separated the two germline ends. CDR1 is SNHLY and CDR2 is FYNNEI in the germline V gene. CDR3 loop: CASRNTGGYNEQFF. The CDR3 DNA reads TGTGCCAGCAGAAACACCGGGGGATACAATGAGCAGTTCTTC.

This chain links TRBV19 with TRBJ2-2, with 9 bases identical to TRBD1. This CDR3 spans 13 amino acids. Germline CDR1 and CDR2: LNHDA and SQIVND (reference sequence). Trimming at V came to 6 bases and at J to 7 bases, leaving 3 bases not matched to a gene. CDR3 nucleotide sequence: TGTGCCAGTAGAAAGACAGGGGGCGGGGAGCTGTTTTTT. It codes for CASRKTGGGELFF.

V usage is TRBV6-5 and J usage is TRBJ2-7; D is possibly TRBD1 (7 bases). The CDR3 consists of 15 residues. Per germline, CDR1 MNHEY and CDR2 SVGAGI. V was clipped by 1 base and J by 6 bases, with 16 bases between them. The CDR3: CASSYFDREESEQYF. Here the CDR3 DNA reads TGTGCCAGCAGTTACTTTGACAGGGAGGAGAGCGAGCAGTACTTC.

This clone was seen more than once but under ten times. Compared with germline, one end of the junction differs, possibly owing to a read error. The V and J genes are TRBV7-9 and TRBJ2-7, with D perhaps TRBD1 (5 bases). This CDR3 comprises 15 residues. Germline V lookup: CDR1 SEHNR, CDR2 FQNEAQ (reference sequence). CDR3 amino acids: CASSQDAGLSYEQYF. The CDR3 DNA reads TGCGCCAGCAGCCAAGATGCAGGGCTCTCCTACGAGCAGTACTTC.

J is TRBJ2-1 and V is TRBV14; 9 nucleotides match TRBD2. This CDR3 has 15 amino acids. CDR1 is SGHDN, CDR2 FVKESK, per germline. Unmatched junction bases numbered 2, after V lost 4 bases and J lost 1 base. In DNA, the CDR3 is TGTGCCAGCAGCCTCAGCGGGAGGTCCTACAATGAGCAGTTCTTC. Amino acids: CASSLSGRSYNEQFF.

V is TRBV4-2 and J is TRBJ2-7; TRBD1 matches 8 bases. Germline-derived CDR1 and CDR2 are LGHNA and YNFKEQ. There are 15 residues in the CDR3. V lost 0 bases to trimming and J lost 2 bases; unmatched junction nucleotides: 3. CDR3 nucleotide sequence: TGTGCCAGCAGCCAAGAAAGGACAGGGACCTACGAGCAGTACTTC. Translating gives CASSQERTGTYEQYF.

The chain couples TRBV27 to TRBJ2-3, with D unclear. The CDR3 totals 15 residues. Germline V lookup: CDR1 MNHEY, CDR2 SMNVEV (reference sequence). Trimming left V 2 bases short and J 0 bases short, with 9 bases between. CDR3 sequence reads: CASSLGPYSTDTQYF. The CDR3 nucleotides read TGTGCCAGCAGTTTAGGGCCATATAGCACAGATACGCAGTATTTT.

The rearrangement joins TRBV27 to TRBJ2-1, with 8 bases lining up with TRBD2. Germline V gene data show CDR1 as MNHEY and CDR2 as SMNVEV (reference sequence). V gave up 10 bases and J gave up 8 bases; unmatched junction bases: 7. The CDR3 extends over 12 amino acids. CDR3 region: CAILTSADEQFF. CDR3 coding DNA: TGTGCCATCCTGACTAGCGCCGATGAGCAGTTCTTC.

This clone was seen a few times. The V and J genes are TRBV27 and TRBJ2-7, with TRBD2 as a possible D gene (6 bases). The germline V gene has CDR1 MNHEY and CDR2 SMNVEV (reference sequence). The CDR3 is made up of 14 amino acids. Trimming removed 4 bases from V and 0 bases from J, with 10 bases in between. In nucleotides, the CDR3 is TGTGCCAGCAGTTGGGACTCCGACTCCTACGAGCAGTACTTC. Its protein product is CASSWDSDSYEQYF.

This CDR3 is CASSLVWGQGNQPQHF. CDR3 nucleotides: TGCGCCAGCAGCTTGGTCTGGGGGCAAGGCAATCAGCCCCAGCATTTT. The V and J genes are TRBV5-1 and TRBJ1-5; perhaps TRBD1 as D (6 bases). This CDR3 is 16 amino acids long. CDR1 is SGHRS, CDR2 YFSETQ, per germline. Deletions cut 0 bases from V and 2 bases from J, with 12 bases between.